This entry concerns a single T cell receptor (beta chain). V lost 7 bases to trimming and J lost 2 bases, with 15 bases between them. Looked up from germline, CDR1 is MNHEY and CDR2 is SVGAGI. The CDR3 extends over 15 amino acids. As handled by the study authors: Researchers report that nucleated cell counts were estimated from reference gene primer amplification. Sequenced by immunoSEQ multiplex PCR; TCRdb stores in-frame clones only, minus some. That table supplies the V and J calls and clone size; D and trimming were determined from the DNA. The table has 490,000 or so clones, less than 90% seen once. The sample comes from a study of blood T cell repertoires in COVID-19.

Sequencing was done on a sample of PBMCs or T cells enriched from blood (not recorded which). The genes are TRBV6-5 and TRBJ2-1; TRBD2 is a possible D gene (6 bases). This TCR was recovered from a woman aged 55-70 years who had recovered from COVID-19. In DNA, the CDR3 is TGTGCCAGCACGAGCGGGCCCCATACCTACAATGAGCAGTTCTTC. Residues: CASTSGPHTYNEQFF.